This record looks at one T cell receptor beta chain sequence and its context. This record comes from a study of T cell changes during pregnancy in multiple sclerosis. Only in-frame clones appear in the TCRdb table, and some are missing; sequencing was by immunoSEQ multiplex PCR. The top ten clones hold 5.3% of a sample with about 66,000 clones, 91% of them seen once. The germline CDR1 and CDR2 sequences are LNHDA and SQIVND (reference sequence). V was cut by 3 bases and J by 8 bases, with 11 bases left in between. This CDR3 has 13 amino acids. This specimen consisted of CD8+ T cells from peripheral blood mononuclear cells, obtained before pregnancy. The J gene is TRBJ2-1, the V gene TRBV19, with D perhaps matching TRBD1 (5 bases). This sequence originates from a female donor with multiple sclerosis, enrolled in a pregnancy study. The chain's CDR3 is CASSIGARHEQFF. In DNA, the CDR3 is TGTGCCAGTAGTATTGGGGCCCGCCATGAGCAGTTCTTC. Together with reference TRBV19 and TRBJ2-1, the CDR3 gives the full variable domain: DGGITQSPKYLFRKEGQNVTLSCEQNLNHDAMYWYRQDPGQGLRLIYYSQIVNDFQKGDIAEGYSVSREKKESFPLTVTSAQKNPTAFYLCASSIGARHEQFFGPGTRLTVL.